The 27 T cell receptor beta chains below all came from one sample that was sequenced in a study of cytomegalovirus exposure and HLA in healthy donors. 60 Vbeta and 13 Jbeta primers were used in PCR. Here immunoSEQ multiplex PCR was the method, and the copy in TCRdb shows in-frame clones only, minus some. The repertoire holds over 150,000 clones, 70% to 85% seen once, with approximately 1.5% in the top ten. Material for sequencing was PBMCs. Every receptor here comes from a woman aged 25-40 years in good health and CMV-seropositive.

This clone has only one observation. The chain joins TRBV5-1 to TRBJ1-1; maybe TRBD1 (5 bases). Trimming cost V 3 bases and J 0 bases, with 18 bases left between them. Germline assignment: CDR1 SGHRS and CDR2 YFSETQ. The CDR3 covers 17 residues. CDR3 coding DNA: TGCGCCAGCAGCTCTGACTGGGGGGTTCTCATGAACACTGAAGCTTTCTTT. This sequence encodes CASSSDWGVLMNTEAFF.

The chain joins TRBV28 to TRBJ2-6; 11 nucleotides line up with TRBD1. Germline trimming cut 6 bases from V and 1 base from J; bases unmatched to any gene: 8. Per the germline V gene, CDR1 is MDHEN and CDR2 is SYDVKM. CDR3 length: 18 residues. The CDR3 DNA is TGTGCCAGCAGCAAGGACAGGGGGCTAGGTTCTGGGGCCAACGTCCTGACTTTC. Translating it yields CASSKDRGLGSGANVLTF.

The chain uses TRBV10-3 and TRBJ2-1; TRBD1 might be the D (6 bases). This CDR3 spans 13 amino acids. V lost 4 bases and J lost 7, with 11 bases in between. Germline-derived CDR1 and CDR2 are ENHRY and SYGVKD. In nucleotides, the CDR3 is TGTGCCATCAGTGGACAACAGGGAAATGAGCAGTTCTTC. Its protein is CAISGQQGNEQFF.

This clone was observed a handful of times. The rearrangement links TRBV6-5 to TRBJ1-2; weak D call: TRBD1 (5 bases). The CDR3 totals 14 residues. Germline lookup yields CDR1 MNHEY and CDR2 SVGAGI. Trimming stripped 2 bases from V and 7 bases from J, with 14 bases between. CDR3 sequence reads: CASSYATERSGYTF. CDR3 coding DNA: TGTGCCAGCAGTTACGCGACAGAGAGGAGTGGCTACACCTTC.

The chain uses TRBV11-1 and TRBJ2-1, with 11 bases fitting TRBD2. After removal of 7 bases from V and 0 bases from J, the junction contained 14 bases not matched to a gene. The CDR3 length is 19 residues. The germline V gene has CDR1 SGHAT and CDR2 FQDESV (reference sequence). The CDR3, as DNA: TGTGCCAGCACACCAGGACTAGCGGGTTCCCTCCCCTCCTACAATGAGCAGTTCTTC. This codes for CASTPGLAGSLPSYNEQFF.

This clone came up a few times. The chain has TRBV11-2 and TRBJ2-7, with TRBD2 matching over 11 bases. The junction had 6 bases not matched to a gene; V was cut back by 1 base and J by 7 bases. CDR1 is SGHAT and CDR2 is FQNNGV in the germline V gene. This CDR3 has 15 amino acids. The CDR3 DNA is TGTGCCAGCAGCTTAGTCCTAGCGGGAGGAAGGGAGCAGTACTTC. Translated, it gives CASSLVLAGGREQYF. The full variable domain, its missing parts supplied by reference TRBV11-2 and TRBJ2-7, is EAGVAQSPRYKIIEKRQSVAFWCNPISGHATLYWYQQILGQGPKLLIQFQNNGVVDDSQLPKDRFSAERLKGVDSTLKIQPAKLEDSAVYLCASSLVLAGGREQYFGPGTRLTVT.

This chain links TRBV5-1 with TRBJ2-1, with TRBD2 matching 7 bases. V shed 3 bases and J 4 bases; nucleotides not matched to a gene: 13. The CDR3 is 17 amino acids. The V gene's germline CDR1 is SGHRS and CDR2 YFSETQ. In DNA form, the CDR3 reads TGCGCCAGCAGCTCGCAACTAACTAGCGTGGAGTACAATGAGCAGTTCTTC. This translates into CASSSQLTSVEYNEQFF.

Notes on this clone: Its ends do not fully match the called genes, so a read error is possible. This chain joins TRBV7-2 and TRBJ2-1, with D possibly TRBD1 on 6 matching bases. Germline V gene data show CDR1 as SGHTA and CDR2 as FQGNSA. The CDR3 is 16 residues long. CDR3 residues: CASSLVGGERGTEQFF. In nucleotides, the CDR3 is TGTGCCAGCAGTTTAGTAGGGGGAGAAAGAGGTACTGAGCAGTTCTTC.

The chain carries TRBV27 and TRBJ2-7; 7 nucleotides agree with TRBD2. Germline V gene data show CDR1 as MNHEY and CDR2 as SMNVEV (reference sequence). CDR3 length: 16 residues. V gave up 1 base and J gave up 9 bases; unmatched junction bases: 15. CDR3 in DNA: TGTGCCAGCAGTTTATTGCCTGCGGCGGGACGGGAGGTGCAGTACTTC. Protein sequence: CASSLLPAAGREVQYF.

This chain connects TRBV30 to TRBJ2-5, with 10 bases fitting TRBD2. Germline V gene data show CDR1 as GTSNPN and CDR2 as SVGIG (reference sequence). V was clipped by 0 bases and J by 3 bases; unmatched bases: 7. The CDR3 sequence is 16 residues long. The CDR3 spells CAWSVWTSGPEETQYF. Here the CDR3 DNA reads TGTGCCTGGAGTGTATGGACTAGCGGTCCCGAAGAGACCCAGTACTTC.

This chain joins TRBV30 and TRBJ2-1, with 11 bases that match TRBD2. This CDR3 is 16 amino acids long. V shed 3 bases and J 6 bases; nucleotides not matched to a gene: 10. Germline V CDR1 and CDR2: GTSNPN, SVGIG (reference sequence). The CDR3 here is CAWRGTSGSRGNEQFF. CDR3 nucleotide sequence: TGTGCCTGGAGGGGAACTAGCGGGAGTCGGGGCAATGAGCAGTTCTTC.

In this sample, this clone turned up once. The CDR3, as DNA: TGTGCCAGTAGTCTCGGACAGTTCGGGCACACTGAAGCTTTCTTT. Its protein is CASSLGQFGHTEAFF. The chain carries TRBV19 and TRBJ1-1; D possibly corresponds to TRBD1 (6 bases). V was clipped by 5 bases and J by 3 bases, with 16 bases between them. Germline-derived CDR1 and CDR2 are LNHDA and SQIVND (reference sequence). The CDR3 runs 15 residues.

The rearrangement links TRBV7-3 to TRBJ2-7, with D tentatively TRBD2 (5 bases). CDR1 and CDR2 from the germline V gene are SGHTA and FQGTGA. V shed 2 bases and J shed 0 bases, with 11 bases lying between them. The CDR3 covers 15 residues. The CDR3 DNA reads as TGTGCCAGCAGCTTAGAGTCTGGGAGCTCCTACGAGCAGTACTTC. It translates to CASSLESGSSYEQYF.

This chain links TRBV9 with TRBJ2-3, with a possible D match to TRBD1 (6 bases). V was shortened by 4 bases and J by 1 base, with 10 bases between the two germline ends. The CDR3 is 14 amino acids. The germline CDR1 and CDR2 sequences are SGDLS and YYNGEE. This chain's CDR3 is CASSTDSRTDTQYF. The CDR3 DNA reads as TGTGCCAGCAGCACGGACAGCCGCACAGATACGCAGTATTTT.

The V gene is TRBV18, the J gene TRBJ2-2; 7 nucleotides line up with TRBD2. V dropped 2 bases and J dropped 0; count of bases not matched to a gene: 3. Per germline, CDR1 KGHSH and CDR2 LQKENI. This CDR3 has 16 amino acids. The CDR3 nucleotides read TGTGCCAGCTCACCAGAGGGACTATCGAACACCGGGGAGCTGTTTTTT. Protein sequence: CASSPEGLSNTGELFF.

The chain uses TRBV7-9 and TRBJ2-3; tentatively, D is TRBD1 (6 bases). This CDR3 comprises 14 residues. V was clipped by 5 bases and J by 1 base, with 10 bases between them. Germline-derived CDR1 and CDR2 are SEHNR and FQNEAQ (reference sequence). The CDR3 is CASSTDRRTDTQYF. Here the CDR3 DNA reads TGTGCCAGCAGCACTGACAGGCGCACAGATACGCAGTATTTT.

The CDR3 sequence is CASSFRRDRLQPQHF. The CDR3 DNA sequence: TGTGCCAGCAGCTTCCGGCGGGACAGGCTTCAGCCCCAGCATTTT. The chain carries TRBV21-1 and TRBJ1-5; TRBD1, the table's D call, lacks a check against the DNA. TRBV21-1 is designated a pseudogene. The CDR3 is 15 amino acids.

There are a few counts of this clone. The chain combines TRBV6-6 with TRBJ1-3, with D possibly being TRBD1 (5 bases). Trimming removed 5 bases at V and 4 bases at J, with 18 bases between. This CDR3 region has 16 residues. Germline loops: CDR1 MNHNY, CDR2 SVGAGI (reference sequence). CDR3 sequence (DNA): TGTGCCAGCAGTCTCGGGGTCAGGGAGGGAGGAAACACCATATATTTT. It translates to CASSLGVREGGNTIYF.

J is TRBJ2-1 and V is TRBV19, with 9 nucleotides matching TRBD1. Germline CDR1 is LNHDA and CDR2 is SQIVND (reference sequence). The V gene end was trimmed by 4 bases and the J gene end by 7 bases; junction bases not matched to a gene: 11. The CDR3 contains 16 residues. The CDR3 DNA reads TGTGCCAGTAGTACTACAGGGGGCCCCTTGGAGAATGAGCAGTTCTTC. Translating gives CASSTTGGPLENEQFF.

This sequence joins TRBV4-1 and TRBJ1-5; TRBD1 is a possible D gene (6 bases). The CDR3 runs to 15 residues. The germline V gene has CDR1 MGHRA and CDR2 YSYEKL. V was shortened by 1 base and J by 7 bases, with 14 bases between the two germline ends. Written as DNA, the CDR3 is TGCGCCAGCAGCCAAGCGGCAGGGGAGGGCCAGCCCCAGCATTTT. Protein product: CASSQAAGEGQPQHF.

The rearrangement joins TRBV29-1 to TRBJ1-1; D not certain. V lost 6 bases and J 0 bases, leaving 11 bases between the germline ends. The CDR3 totals 13 residues. The germline V gene has CDR1 SQVTM and CDR2 ANQGSEA. This CDR3 reads CSVEYAMNTEAFF. The CDR3 nucleotides read TGCAGCGTGGAATATGCGATGAACACTGAAGCTTTCTTT.

The CDR3, as DNA: TGTGCCAGCAGCTTGGGACACGGAACGAACTATGGCTACACCTTC. Amino acid sequence: CASSLGHGTNYGYTF. The chain couples TRBV5-4 to TRBJ1-2; D call uncertain. Trimming took off 0 bases at V and 2 bases at J, with 11 bases between the two ends. CDR3 length equals 15 residues. Germline loops: CDR1 SGHNT, CDR2 YYREEE (reference sequence).

The J gene is TRBJ1-5, the V gene TRBV5-5, with D uncertain. The V gene's germline CDR1 is SGHKS and CDR2 YYEKEE (reference sequence). V was clipped by 4 bases and J by 1 base, with 12 bases between them. The CDR3 consists of 15 residues. The CDR3 DNA follows: TGTGCCAGCAGCCGGGAGGTCCCGAGCAATCAGCCCCAGCATTTT. This gives the protein CASSREVPSNQPQHF. Looking up the rest from reference TRBV5-5 and TRBJ1-5 gives the full variable domain: DAGVTQSPTHLIKTRGQQVTLRCSPISGHKSVSWYQQVLGQGPQFIFQYYEKEERGRGNFPDRFSARQFPNYSSELNVNALLLGDSALYLCASSREVPSNQPQHFGDGTRLSIL.

CDR3 sequence reads: CASSQNPGQGVQETQYF. The CDR3 region has the DNA TGTGCCAGCTCACAAAATCCGGGACAGGGGGTGCAAGAGACCCAGTACTTC. The chain uses TRBV18 and TRBJ2-5; TRBD1 matches 11 bases. The germline V gene encodes CDR1 KGHSH and CDR2 LQKENI. The CDR3 loop spans 17 amino acids. After removal of 4 bases from V and 2 bases from J, the junction contained 9 bases not matched to a gene.

The gene calls are TRBV9 and TRBJ2-1, with a tentative D call TRBD2 (6 bases). Germline-derived CDR1 and CDR2 are SGDLS and YYNGEE. V was cut by 4 bases and J by 0 bases, with 14 bases left in between. This CDR3 is 16 amino acids long. The CDR3 DNA follows: TGTGCCAGCAGCCAAGTGGGACTGATCTCCTACAATGAGCAGTTCTTC. Amino acids: CASSQVGLISYNEQFF. Complete variable domain (other parts from reference TRBV9 and TRBJ2-1): DSGVTQTPKHLITATGQRVTLRCSPRSGDLSVYWYQQSLDQGLQFLIQYYNGEERAKGNILERFSAQQFPDLHSELNLSSLELGDSALYFCASSQVGLISYNEQFFGPGTRLTVL.

This sequence joins TRBV5-4 and TRBJ1-1; tentatively, D is TRBD1 (5 bases). V was pared by 4 bases and J by 1 base, with 14 bases between. The CDR3 extends over 15 amino acids. Germline V lookup: CDR1 SGHNT, CDR2 YYREEE (reference sequence). CDR3 in DNA: TGTGCCAGCAGCGCCGCAGGGAAGGGGAACACTGAAGCTTTCTTT. It translates to CASSAAGKGNTEAFF. The variable domain in full, completed from reference TRBV5-4 and TRBJ1-1, reads ETGVTQSPTHLIKTRGQQVTLRCSSQSGHNTVSWYQQALGQGPQFIFQYYREEENGRGNFPPRFSGLQFPNYSSELNVNALELDDSALYLCASSAAGKGNTEAFFGQGTRLTVV.

V and J are TRBV5-1 and TRBJ2-2, with 10 bases lining up with TRBD1. The CDR3 runs 16 residues. The germline gives CDR1 SGHRS, CDR2 YFSETQ. V gave up 4 bases and J gave up 7 bases; unmatched junction bases: 10. DNA of the CDR3: TGCGCCAGCAGCGGGACTGACAGGGGGCAGGGCGGGGAGCTGTTTTTT. Amino acid sequence: CASSGTDRGQGGELFF.